A single sample is the source of the 2 T cell receptor beta chains below, sequenced in a study of blood T cells in healthy people across ages. Using a J-beta primer mix together with a sample-barcoded 5' primer, a second PCR was run for roughly 6 to 12 cycles. TCRdb called the 5' RACE reads again in MiXCR, with one record for every CDR3 protein. Of about 780,000 distinct CDR3 sequences listed, about 42% are singletons. The specimen sequenced was blood. Receptors were obtained from a man aged 80 or over in good health.

This chain joins TRBV12-3 or TRBV12-4 and TRBJ2-4, with D possibly TRBD1 on 6 matching bases. The J call is doubtful: the DNA matches TRBJ2-7 better. This CDR3 is built from 14 residues. The CDR3 reads CASSLVGHSYEQYF. For the CDR3, the DNA is TGTGCCAGCAGTTTAGTGGGACACAGCTACGAGCAGTACTTC.

This chain links TRBV2 with TRBJ1-4, with D maybe TRBD1 (6 bases). Trimming took off 2 bases at V and 5 bases at J, with 18 bases between the two ends. CDR1 and CDR2 (germline): SNHLY, FYNNEI. The CDR3 sequence is 17 residues long. The CDR3 sequence: CASSELGRGQKNEKLFF. DNA for the CDR3: TGTGCCAGCAGTGAACTCGGGCGGGGACAAAAGAATGAAAAACTGTTTTTT.